The next 30 T cell receptor beta chains were all read from a single sample in a study of blood T cell repertoires in COVID-19. The method was immunoSEQ multiplex PCR; TCRdb's version includes in-frame clones alone and lacks a portion of them. The sample consists of about 160,000 clones, about nine tenths of them appearing once. Input material: peripheral blood. Source of these receptors: a woman in her sixties with active or convalescent COVID-19.

V gene TRBV4-3 combines with J gene TRBJ1-2, with D maybe TRBD1 (5 bases). This CDR3 comprises 17 residues. Germline V gene sequence: CDR1 LGHNA, CDR2 YSLEER. The V end was cut by 0 bases, the J end by 0 bases, with 14 bases between. In DNA form, the CDR3 reads TGCGCCAGCAGCCAAGATAGTAGGGAAGGGGCTAACTATGGCTACACCTTC. Protein product: CASSQDSREGANYGYTF.

The V and J genes are TRBV12-3 or TRBV12-4 and TRBJ1-1, with D possibly matching TRBD1 (5 bases). V was pared by 3 bases and J by 11 bases, with 10 bases between. The CDR3 runs 11 residues. The chain's CDR3 is CASSFWGEAFF. DNA of the CDR3: TGTGCCAGCAGTTTCTGGGGGGAGGCTTTCTTT.

This clone has just a few counts. The rearrangement joins TRBV2 to TRBJ2-1; 9 bases are a match to TRBD1. CDR1 is SNHLY and CDR2 is FYNNEI in the germline V gene. The CDR3 consists of 15 residues. The trim removed 6 bases at V and 2 bases at J, leaving 5 bases unmatched. The CDR3 sequence: CASSLTGGPYNEQFF. Here the CDR3 DNA reads TGTGCCAGCAGCCTGACAGGGGGACCCTACAATGAGCAGTTCTTC.

This clone was seen more than once but under ten times. The chain couples TRBV7-3 to TRBJ2-5; 14 bases agree with TRBD2. This CDR3 is 17 amino acids long. With 5 bases clipped from V and 2 bases from J, the junction kept 7 bases outside the gene matches. Germline loops: CDR1 SGHTA, CDR2 FQGTGA. For the CDR3, the DNA is TGTGCCAGCAGCCCAAGGACTAGCGGGGGGAAACAAGAGACCCAGTACTTC. Its protein product is CASSPRTSGGKQETQYF.

V and J are TRBV3-1 (or the pseudogene TRBV3-2) and TRBJ1-1; D unclear. CDR3 length: 15 residues. Trimming removed 3 bases at V and 5 bases at J, with 16 bases between. Germline CDR1 and CDR2: LGHDT and YNNKEL (reference sequence). CDR3 DNA sequence: TGTGCCAGCAGCCACCGCCCGGCAGGATTGACTGAAGCTTTCTTT. This sequence encodes CASSHRPAGLTEAFF.

The table lists this clone with a count of one. The chain recombines TRBV6-5 with TRBJ2-2; the D gene is possibly TRBD1 (6 bases). Germline V CDR1 and CDR2: MNHEY, SVGAGI. The CDR3 runs to 13 residues. V shed 8 bases and J shed 7 bases, with 14 bases lying between them. The CDR3: CASYSHRDGELFF. CDR3 nucleotide sequence: TGTGCCAGCTATTCCCACAGGGACGGGGAGCTGTTTTTT.

This clone was counted once. The chain couples TRBV10-3 to TRBJ2-1; 8 nucleotides line up with TRBD2. The CDR3 contains 15 residues. Germline CDR1 reads ENHRY; CDR2 reads SYGVKD. V lost 5 bases and J lost 0; bases outside the gene matches: 3. The CDR3 spells CAISTGGVSYNEQFF. In DNA, the CDR3 is TGTGCCATCAGTACGGGGGGGGTCTCCTACAATGAGCAGTTCTTC.

This clone occurred many times. The genes are TRBV6-4 and TRBJ2-2, with a weak D call TRBD1 (6 bases). The length of the CDR3 is 14 residues. Germline V CDR1 and CDR2: MRHNA, SNTAGT. V lost 3 bases to trimming and J lost 5 bases, with 10 bases between them. The CDR3 DNA is TGTGCCAGCAGTGAACAGGGAGAAACCGGGGAGCTGTTTTTT. Residues: CASSEQGETGELFF.

The J gene is TRBJ2-2, the V gene TRBV4-3, with D maybe TRBD1 (6 bases). CDR3 length equals 14 residues. Germline V gene lookup returns CDR1 LGHNA and CDR2 YSLEER. Trimming stripped 1 base from V and 5 bases from J, with 8 bases between. CDR3 sequence (DNA): TGCGCCAGCAGCCAAGGACAGGTTACCGGGGAGCTGTTTTTT. It codes for CASSQGQVTGELFF.

The chain uses TRBV19 and TRBJ2-7; no definite D call. This CDR3 has 11 residues. V shed 6 bases and J shed 3 bases, with 6 bases lying between them. The germline V gene encodes CDR1 LNHDA and CDR2 SQIVND (reference sequence). CDR3 protein: CASSNSYEQYF. Written as DNA, the CDR3 is TGTGCCAGTAGCAACAGCTACGAGCAGTACTTC.

This clone was seen just once. In nucleotides, the CDR3 is TGCGCCAGCAGCCGCCCTCCCGGAGGGGGCAACACCGGGGAGCTGTTTTTT. Translating it yields CASSRPPGGGNTGELFF. This sequence joins TRBV4-3 and TRBJ2-2; D perhaps matches TRBD1 (7 bases). Trimming removed 4 bases from V and 2 bases from J, with 17 bases in between. The CDR3 is 17 residues long. Germline loops: CDR1 LGHNA, CDR2 YSLEER.

In DNA, the CDR3 is TGTGCCATCAGTGAGTCTGGTGGAAGGGACAGGGGGCTCTGCGCAGATACGCAGTATTTT. Amino acid sequence: CAISESGGRDRGLCADTQYF. The V and J genes are TRBV10-3 and TRBJ2-3, with TRBD1 matching 12 bases. The CDR3 has 20 amino acids. Losses at the gene ends were 0 bases for V and 4 bases for J; bases not matched to a gene: 14. Germline V gives CDR1 ENHRY, CDR2 SYGVKD.

The chain carries TRBV6-5 and TRBJ2-7; D is unclear. Germline V gene data show CDR1 as MNHEY and CDR2 as SVGAGI. CDR3 size: 14 residues. V gave up 0 bases and J gave up 2 bases, with 8 bases separating them. This chain's CDR3 is CASSYSAGPYEQYF. The CDR3 DNA follows: TGTGCCAGCAGTTACTCAGCAGGCCCCTACGAGCAGTACTTC.

CDR3 nucleotides: TGTGCCAGCAGTCTCAGTTCGGGGGCAGATACGCAGTATTTT. It specifies CASSLSSGADTQYF. This chain connects TRBV27 to TRBJ2-3; tentatively, D is TRBD2 (6 bases). Trimming removed 5 bases from V and 4 bases from J, with 13 bases in between. This CDR3 is 14 amino acids long. Germline V lookup: CDR1 MNHEY, CDR2 SMNVEV (reference sequence).

The chain recombines TRBV27 with TRBJ2-2, with a weak D call TRBD2 (6 bases). Germline values: CDR1 MNHEY, CDR2 SMNVEV (reference sequence). This CDR3 region has 14 residues. V lost 7 bases and J lost 3, with 12 bases in between. CDR3 coding DNA: TGTGCCAGCAAAGCGGGTTGGGACACCGGGGAGCTGTTTTTT. Translated: CASKAGWDTGELFF.

This clone occurred a few times. The chain is built from TRBV6-5 and TRBJ2-7; possible D gene TRBD2, 6 bases. The germline V gene encodes CDR1 MNHEY and CDR2 SVGAGI. CDR3 length equals 15 residues. The V and J ends lost 3 bases and 3 bases respectively, with 15 bases between them. CDR3 nucleotides: TGTGCCAGCAGTTATCACGGGACTCTAAACTACGAGCAGTACTTC. This encodes CASSYHGTLNYEQYF.

The rearrangement links TRBV12-5 to TRBJ2-7, with 8 bases that match TRBD2. Germline values: CDR1 LGHNT, CDR2 FRNRAP. The V gene end was trimmed by 0 bases and the J gene end by 0 bases; junction bases not matched to a gene: 4. This CDR3 spans 16 amino acids. The CDR3 loop is CASGLVSGGISYEQYF. CDR3 DNA: TGTGCTAGTGGTTTGGTAAGCGGGGGAATCTCCTACGAGCAGTACTTC.

The chain is built from TRBV5-4 and TRBJ2-3, with 7 nucleotides matching TRBD2. There are 17 residues in the CDR3. Germline V gene sequence: CDR1 SGHNT, CDR2 YYREEE (reference sequence). With V trimmed by 0 bases and J by 2 bases, 9 bases remained unmatched. The CDR3 bases are TGTGCCAGCAGCTTGGGGGGAGGGACTGGGGTCACAGATACGCAGTATTTT. Translated: CASSLGGGTGVTDTQYF.

The chain has TRBV12-3 or TRBV12-4 and TRBJ1-1; 7 positions agree with TRBD1. The CDR3 extends over 13 amino acids. Trimming took 7 bases from V and 7 from J; bases not matched to a gene: 9. CDR3 in amino acids: CASITQGYGEAFF. The CDR3 bases are TGTGCCAGCATCACACAGGGGTACGGTGAAGCTTTCTTT.

The chain carries TRBV7-2 and TRBJ2-7, with 8 positions matching TRBD1. The CDR3 contains 19 residues. J gave up 6 bases and V 5 bases, and 24 bases lay outside the gene matches. Germline CDR1 reads SGHTA; CDR2 reads FQGNSA. The CDR3 nucleotides read TGTGCCAGCAGCACCTCAGGACAGGGCCTTGCGACAATTGCGTTCGAGCAGTACTTC. Protein: CASSTSGQGLATIAFEQYF.

The chain links TRBV18 to TRBJ2-5; a weak D match, TRBD2 (5 bases). This CDR3 is 15 amino acids long. The germline V and J ends were trimmed by 4 bases and 7 bases, with 19 bases remaining between them. The germline gives CDR1 KGHSH, CDR2 LQKENI. CDR3 nucleotide sequence: TGTGCCAGCTCACTAGTGGGCTCTGGAGAGGGGACCCAGTACTTC. Its translation is CASSLVGSGEGTQYF.

The rearrangement uses TRBV5-1 and TRBJ2-7; no reliable D call. CDR1 SGHRS and CDR2 YFSETQ come from the germline V gene. The CDR3 contains 13 residues. V lost 0 bases, J lost 2 bases, and 6 bases lay in between. CDR3 amino acids: CASSLGAPYEQYF. The CDR3 coding sequence is TGCGCCAGCAGCTTGGGGGCCCCCTACGAGCAGTACTTC.

CDR3 coding DNA: TGTGCCAGCAGCCTTGGGACAGTCTATGGCTACACCTTC. It translates to CASSLGTVYGYTF. The chain combines TRBV3-1 (or the pseudogene TRBV3-2) with TRBJ1-2; TRBD1 matches at 7 bases. The V gene end was trimmed by 4 bases and the J gene end by 4 bases; junction bases not matched to a gene: 3. The CDR3 has 13 residues. The germline CDR1 and CDR2 sequences are LGHDT and YNNKEL (reference sequence).

Points on this clone: Other DNA sequences within the sample encode an identical CDR3. The rearrangement uses TRBV4-3 and TRBJ1-2, with 9 bases identical to TRBD1. The CDR3 sequence is 14 residues long. V was pared by 4 bases and J by 2 bases, with 2 bases of the junction left unmatched. Germline V gene data show CDR1 as LGHNA and CDR2 as YSLEER. The CDR3 bases are TGCGCCAGCAGCCCGGGACAGGGAAACTATGGCTACACCTTC. This gives the protein CASSPGQGNYGYTF.

This clone showed up just once. The V and J genes are TRBV7-9 and TRBJ2-3; 13 bases align to TRBD2. Germline V gene lookup returns CDR1 SEHNR and CDR2 FQNEAQ (reference sequence). V shed 6 bases, J shed 0 bases, and the junction held 9 bases outside the gene matches. This CDR3 has 18 amino acids. The CDR3 DNA sequence: TGTGCCAGCAGGAGCCGAACTAGCGGGGGGGAAAGCACAGATACGCAGTATTTT. It codes for CASRSRTSGGESTDTQYF.

The count of this clone is one. The chain joins TRBV6-5 to TRBJ1-2; 8 bases match TRBD1. The CDR3 length is 12 residues. Germline CDR1 reads MNHEY; CDR2 reads SVGAGI. V shed 7 bases and J 7 bases; nucleotides not matched to a gene: 5. Here the CDR3 reads CASTTGVRGYTF. The CDR3 DNA reads as TGTGCCAGCACGACAGGGGTTCGTGGCTACACCTTC.

This chain uses TRBV29-1 with TRBJ1-1; the D gene is possibly TRBD1 (6 bases). The germline CDR1 and CDR2 sequences are SQVTM and ANQGSEA. This CDR3 spans 13 amino acids. The germline V and J ends were trimmed by 7 bases and 1 base, with 13 bases remaining between them. The CDR3 bases are TGCAGCGCAATACAGGGTCCGAACACTGAAGCTTTCTTT. Protein sequence: CSAIQGPNTEAFF.

This chain connects TRBV5-6 to TRBJ1-5; unclear D gene. Per germline, CDR1 SGHDT and CDR2 YYEEEE. V shed 0 bases and J shed 5 bases, with 6 bases lying between them. The CDR3 is 13 residues long. The CDR3 loop reads CASSLARDQPQHF. CDR3 nucleotide sequence: TGTGCCAGCAGCTTGGCGAGAGATCAGCCCCAGCATTTT.

The J gene is TRBJ2-1, the V gene TRBV7-5; TRBD2, the D gene given by the table, was not confirmed from the DNA. TRBV7-5 is shown as a pseudogene. The CDR3 is 19 amino acids. The CDR3 protein is CARSLDTRTSGSSYNEQFF. In DNA, the CDR3 is TGTGCCAGAAGCTTGGACACTCGGACTAGCGGGAGCTCCTACAATGAGCAGTTCTTC.

A few counts support this clone. The CDR3 sequence: CASSPLGGTGELFF. The CDR3, as DNA: TGTGCCAGCAGTCCTCTCGGAGGCACCGGGGAGCTGTTTTTT. This chain links TRBV6-6 with TRBJ2-2; D is perhaps TRBD2 (5 bases). CDR3 size: 14 residues. Trimming removed 5 bases from V and 4 bases from J, with 11 bases in between. Germline values: CDR1 MNHNY, CDR2 SVGAGI (reference sequence).